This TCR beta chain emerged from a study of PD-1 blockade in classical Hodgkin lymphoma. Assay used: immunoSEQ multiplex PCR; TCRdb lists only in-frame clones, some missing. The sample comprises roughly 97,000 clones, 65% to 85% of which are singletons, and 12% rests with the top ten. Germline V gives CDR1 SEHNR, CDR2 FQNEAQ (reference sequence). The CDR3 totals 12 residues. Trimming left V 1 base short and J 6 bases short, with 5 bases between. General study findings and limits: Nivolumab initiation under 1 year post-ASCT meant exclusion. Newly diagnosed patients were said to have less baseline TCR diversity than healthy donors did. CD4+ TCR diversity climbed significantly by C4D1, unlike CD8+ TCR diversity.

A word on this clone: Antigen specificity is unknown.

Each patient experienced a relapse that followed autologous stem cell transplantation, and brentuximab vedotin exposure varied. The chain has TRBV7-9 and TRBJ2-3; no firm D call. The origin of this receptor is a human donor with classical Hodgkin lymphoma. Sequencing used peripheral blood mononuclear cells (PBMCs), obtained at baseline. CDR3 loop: CASSLVADTQYF. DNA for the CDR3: TGTGCCAGCAGCTTAGTGGCGGATACGCAGTATTTT.